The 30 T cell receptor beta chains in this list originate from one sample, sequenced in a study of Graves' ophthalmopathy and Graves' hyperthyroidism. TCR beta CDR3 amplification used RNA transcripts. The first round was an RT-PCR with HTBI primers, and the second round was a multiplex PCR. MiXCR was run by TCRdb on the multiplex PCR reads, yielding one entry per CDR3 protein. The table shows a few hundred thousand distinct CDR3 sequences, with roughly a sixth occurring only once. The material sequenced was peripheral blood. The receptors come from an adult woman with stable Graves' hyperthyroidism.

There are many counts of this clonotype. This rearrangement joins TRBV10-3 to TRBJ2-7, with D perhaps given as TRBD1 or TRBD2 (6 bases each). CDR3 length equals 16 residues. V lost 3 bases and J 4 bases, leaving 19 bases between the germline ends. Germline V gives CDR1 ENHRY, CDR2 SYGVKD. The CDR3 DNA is TGTGCCATCAGTGAATCCCCGGGGGCTAAGGGGTACGAGCAGTACTTC. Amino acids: CAISESPGAKGYEQYF.

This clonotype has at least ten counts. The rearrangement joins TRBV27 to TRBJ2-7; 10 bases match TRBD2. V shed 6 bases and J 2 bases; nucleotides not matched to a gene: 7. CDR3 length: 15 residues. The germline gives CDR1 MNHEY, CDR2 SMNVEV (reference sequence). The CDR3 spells CASSPSLAGAYEQYF. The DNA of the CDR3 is TGTGCCAGCAGCCCTTCTCTAGCGGGAGCCTACGAGCAGTACTTC.

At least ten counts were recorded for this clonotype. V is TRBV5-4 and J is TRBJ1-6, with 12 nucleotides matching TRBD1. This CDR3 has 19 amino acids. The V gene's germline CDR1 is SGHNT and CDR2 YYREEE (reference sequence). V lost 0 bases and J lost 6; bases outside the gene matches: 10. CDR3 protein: CASSLEFRDRGQVNSPLHF. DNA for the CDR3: TGTGCCAGCAGCTTGGAGTTTCGGGACAGGGGGCAGGTTAATTCACCCCTCCACTTT. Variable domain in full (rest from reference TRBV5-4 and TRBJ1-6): ETGVTQSPTHLIKTRGQQVTLRCSSQSGHNTVSWYQQALGQGPQFIFQYYREEENGRGNFPPRFSGLQFPNYSSELNVNALELDDSALYLCASSLEFRDRGQVNSPLHFGNGTRLTVT.

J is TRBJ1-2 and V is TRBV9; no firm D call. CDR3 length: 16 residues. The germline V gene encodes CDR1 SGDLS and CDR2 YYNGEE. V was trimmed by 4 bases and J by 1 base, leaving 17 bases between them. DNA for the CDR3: TGTGCCAGCAGCACCCGTCCCGCCACGAATAACTATGGCTACACCTTC. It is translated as CASSTRPATNNYGYTF.

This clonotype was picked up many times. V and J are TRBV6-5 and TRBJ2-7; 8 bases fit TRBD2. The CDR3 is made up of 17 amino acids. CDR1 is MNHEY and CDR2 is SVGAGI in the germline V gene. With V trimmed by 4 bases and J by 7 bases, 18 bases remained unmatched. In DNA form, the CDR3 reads TGTGCCAGCAGTTCCCCCTCGGGGGTCGGGGGGGCTGGAGAGCAGTACTTC. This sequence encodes CASSSPSGVGGAGEQYF.

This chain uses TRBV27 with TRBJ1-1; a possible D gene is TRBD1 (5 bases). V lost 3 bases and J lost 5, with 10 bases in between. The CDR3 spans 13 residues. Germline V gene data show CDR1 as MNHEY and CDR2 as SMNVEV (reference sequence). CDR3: CASSFRGMTEAFF. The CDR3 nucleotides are TGTGCCAGCAGTTTTCGGGGGATGACTGAAGCTTTCTTT.

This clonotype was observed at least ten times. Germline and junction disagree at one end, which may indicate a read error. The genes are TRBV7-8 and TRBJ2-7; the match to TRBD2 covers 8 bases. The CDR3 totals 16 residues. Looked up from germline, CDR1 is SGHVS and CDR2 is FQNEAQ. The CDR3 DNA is TGTACCAGCAGCTACTTAGCGTCGGGAGGGAGCTACGAGCAGTACTTC. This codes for CTSSYLASGGSYEQYF.

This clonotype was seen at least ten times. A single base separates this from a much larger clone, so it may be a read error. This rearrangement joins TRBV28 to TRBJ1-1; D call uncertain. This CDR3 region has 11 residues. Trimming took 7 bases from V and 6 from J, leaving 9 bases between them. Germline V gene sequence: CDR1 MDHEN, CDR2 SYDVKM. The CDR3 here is CASTRYAEAFF. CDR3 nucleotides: TGTGCCAGCACCCGATACGCTGAAGCTTTCTTT.

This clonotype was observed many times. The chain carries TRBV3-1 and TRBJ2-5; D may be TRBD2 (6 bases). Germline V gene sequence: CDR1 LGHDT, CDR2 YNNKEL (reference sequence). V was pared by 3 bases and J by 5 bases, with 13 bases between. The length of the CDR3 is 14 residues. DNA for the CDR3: TGTGCCAGCAGCCAGGGACCCGGGGGTGAGACCCAGTACTTC. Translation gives CASSQGPGGETQYF.

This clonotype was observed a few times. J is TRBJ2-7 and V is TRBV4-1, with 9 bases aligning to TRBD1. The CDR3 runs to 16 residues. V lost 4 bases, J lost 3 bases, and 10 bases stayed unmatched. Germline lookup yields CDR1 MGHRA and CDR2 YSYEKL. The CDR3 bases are TGCGCCAGCAGCCGTCCCGGGACAGGGTTAGACTACGAGCAGTACTTC. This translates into CASSRPGTGLDYEQYF.

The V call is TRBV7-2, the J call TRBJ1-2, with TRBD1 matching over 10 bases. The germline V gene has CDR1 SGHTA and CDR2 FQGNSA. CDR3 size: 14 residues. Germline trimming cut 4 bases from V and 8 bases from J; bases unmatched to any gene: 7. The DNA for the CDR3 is TGTGCCAGCAGCTCGGGACAGGGGTCGGGGGGCTACACCTTC. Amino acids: CASSSGQGSGGYTF.

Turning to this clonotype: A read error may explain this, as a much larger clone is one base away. CDR3 DNA sequence: TGCGCCAGCAGCTTGGGACAGACTGCAAATCAGCCCCTGCATTTT. Its translation: CASSLGQTANQPLHF. The chain combines TRBV5-1 with TRBJ1-5, with D tentatively TRBD1 (5 bases). The germline V gene has CDR1 SGHRS and CDR2 YFSETQ. The CDR3 runs to 15 residues.

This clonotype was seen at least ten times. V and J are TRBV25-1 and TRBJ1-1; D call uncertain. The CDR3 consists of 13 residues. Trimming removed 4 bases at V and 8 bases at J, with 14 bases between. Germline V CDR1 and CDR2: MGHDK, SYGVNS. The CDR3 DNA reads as TGTGCCAGCAGTGGCGGGGTCCAACTAGAAGCTTTCTTT. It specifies CASSGGVQLEAFF.

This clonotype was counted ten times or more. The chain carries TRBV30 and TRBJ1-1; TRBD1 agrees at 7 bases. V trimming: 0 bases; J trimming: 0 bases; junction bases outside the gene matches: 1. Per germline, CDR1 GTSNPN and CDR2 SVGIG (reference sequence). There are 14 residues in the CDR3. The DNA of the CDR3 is TGTGCCTGGAGTGTCAGGGGGTTGAACACTGAAGCTTTCTTT. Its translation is CAWSVRGLNTEAFF.

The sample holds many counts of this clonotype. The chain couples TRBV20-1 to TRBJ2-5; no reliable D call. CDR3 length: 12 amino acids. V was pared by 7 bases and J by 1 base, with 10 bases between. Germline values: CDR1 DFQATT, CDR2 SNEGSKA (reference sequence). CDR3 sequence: CSENGTQETQYF. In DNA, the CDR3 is TGCAGTGAGAACGGAACCCAAGAGACCCAGTACTTC.

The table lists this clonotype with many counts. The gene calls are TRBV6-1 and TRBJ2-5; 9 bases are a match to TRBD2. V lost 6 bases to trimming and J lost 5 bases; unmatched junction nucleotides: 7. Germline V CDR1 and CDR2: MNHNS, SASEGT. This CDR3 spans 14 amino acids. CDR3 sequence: CASRDSGRRETQYF. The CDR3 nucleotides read TGTGCCAGCAGGGATAGCGGGAGACGGGAGACCCAGTACTTC.

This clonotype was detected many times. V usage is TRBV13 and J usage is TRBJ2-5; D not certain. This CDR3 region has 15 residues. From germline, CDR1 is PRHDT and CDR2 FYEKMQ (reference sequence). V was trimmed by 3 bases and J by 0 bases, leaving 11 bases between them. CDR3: CASSFRRSDQETQYF. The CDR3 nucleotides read TGTGCCAGCAGCTTCAGGCGGAGCGACCAAGAGACCCAGTACTTC.

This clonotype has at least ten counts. CDR3 bases: TGTGCTAGTGGTTCTCCCAGGGACATTCCCTCCGAGCAGTACTTC. Its protein product is CASGSPRDIPSEQYF. The J gene is TRBJ2-7, the V gene TRBV12-5; TRBD1 is a possible D gene (6 bases). The V and J ends lost 4 bases and 6 bases respectively, with 19 bases between them. CDR1 is LGHNT, CDR2 FRNRAP, per germline. CDR3 length: 15 residues.

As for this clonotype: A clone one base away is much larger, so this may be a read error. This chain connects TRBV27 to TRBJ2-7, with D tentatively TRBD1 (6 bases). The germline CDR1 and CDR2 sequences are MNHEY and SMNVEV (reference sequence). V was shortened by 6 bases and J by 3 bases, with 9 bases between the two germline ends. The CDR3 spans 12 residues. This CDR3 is CASRNRVYEQYF. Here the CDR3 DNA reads TGTGCCAGCAGGAACAGGGTCTACGAGCAGTACTTC.

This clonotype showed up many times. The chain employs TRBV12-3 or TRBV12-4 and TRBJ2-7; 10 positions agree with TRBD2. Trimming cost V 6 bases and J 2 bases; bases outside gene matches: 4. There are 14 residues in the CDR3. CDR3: CASSPAGGPYEQYF. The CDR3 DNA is TGTGCCAGCAGCCCAGCGGGAGGGCCCTACGAGCAGTACTTC.

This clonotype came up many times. The chain's CDR3 is CASSTGQGKWLSNQPQHF. CDR3 nucleotides: TGTGCCAGTAGTACCGGACAGGGGAAATGGTTGAGCAATCAGCCCCAGCATTTT. The genes are TRBV19 and TRBJ1-5; 9 nucleotides align to TRBD1. This CDR3 has 18 residues. V dropped 4 bases and J dropped 1; count of bases not matched to a gene: 11. In germline, CDR1 is LNHDA, CDR2 SQIVND (reference sequence).

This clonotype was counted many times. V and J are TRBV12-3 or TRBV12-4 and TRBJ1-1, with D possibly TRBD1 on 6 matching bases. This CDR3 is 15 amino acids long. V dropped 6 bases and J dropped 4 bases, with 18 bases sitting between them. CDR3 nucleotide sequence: TGTGCCAGCAGCCCGAGGGGGGGAGGTCCCACTGAAGCTTTCTTT. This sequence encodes CASSPRGGGPTEAFF.

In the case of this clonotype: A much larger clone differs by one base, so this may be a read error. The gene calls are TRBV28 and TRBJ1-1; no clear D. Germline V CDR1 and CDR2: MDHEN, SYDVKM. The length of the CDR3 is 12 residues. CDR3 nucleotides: TGTGCCAGCAGTGGCAGTTACACTGAAGCTTCCTTT. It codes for CASSGSYTEASF.

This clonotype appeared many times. CDR3 in amino acids: CASSQDQGYEQYF. CDR3 bases: TGCGCCAGCAGCCAAGACCAGGGTTACGAGCAGTACTTC. The V gene is TRBV4-3, the J gene TRBJ2-7; D is perhaps TRBD1 (5 bases). The CDR3 is made up of 13 amino acids. Trimming removed 0 bases at V and 4 bases at J, with 7 bases between. Germline loops: CDR1 LGHNA, CDR2 YSLEER.

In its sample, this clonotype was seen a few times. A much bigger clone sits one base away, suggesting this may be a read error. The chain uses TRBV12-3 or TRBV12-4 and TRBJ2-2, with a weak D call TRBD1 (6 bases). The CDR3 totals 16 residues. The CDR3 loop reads CASAHSGAGATGELFF. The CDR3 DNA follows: TGCGCCAGCGCCCATTCCGGGGCAGGGGCCACCGGGGAGCTGTTTTTT.

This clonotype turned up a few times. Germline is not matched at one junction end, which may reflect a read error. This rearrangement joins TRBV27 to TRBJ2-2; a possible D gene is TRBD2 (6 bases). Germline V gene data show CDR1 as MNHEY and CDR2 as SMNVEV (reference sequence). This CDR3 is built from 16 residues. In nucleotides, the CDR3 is TGTGCCAGCAGTGATTTAGCGGAGACAAACATCGGGGAGCTGTTTTTT. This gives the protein CASSDLAETNIGELFF.

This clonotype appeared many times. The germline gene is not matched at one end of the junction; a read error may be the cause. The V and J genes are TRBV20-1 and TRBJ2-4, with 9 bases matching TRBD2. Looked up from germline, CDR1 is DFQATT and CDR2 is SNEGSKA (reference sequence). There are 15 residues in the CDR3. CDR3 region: CSARAWTSASNIKYF. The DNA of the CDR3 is TGCAGTGCTAGAGCCTGGACTAGCGCGTCCAACATTAAGTACTTC.

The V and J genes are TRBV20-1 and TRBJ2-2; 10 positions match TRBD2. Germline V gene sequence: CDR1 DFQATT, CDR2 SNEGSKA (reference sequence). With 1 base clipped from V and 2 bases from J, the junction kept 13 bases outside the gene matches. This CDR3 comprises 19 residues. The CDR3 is CSARGLGASGSVNTGELFF. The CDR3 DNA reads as TGCAGTGCTAGAGGGCTTGGGGCTAGCGGGAGTGTTAACACCGGGGAGCTGTTTTTT.

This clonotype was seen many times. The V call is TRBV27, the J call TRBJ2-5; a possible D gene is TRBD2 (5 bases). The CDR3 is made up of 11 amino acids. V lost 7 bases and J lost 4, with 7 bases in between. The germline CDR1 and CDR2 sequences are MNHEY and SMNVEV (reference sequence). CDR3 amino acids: CASIEGETQYF. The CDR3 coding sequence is TGTGCCAGCATCGAGGGAGAGACCCAGTACTTC.

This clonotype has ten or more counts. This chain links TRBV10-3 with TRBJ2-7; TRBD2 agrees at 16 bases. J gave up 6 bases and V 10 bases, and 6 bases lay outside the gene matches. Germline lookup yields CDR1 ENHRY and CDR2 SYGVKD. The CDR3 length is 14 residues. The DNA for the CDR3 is TGTGCCACGGGACTAGCGGGAGGGTCGCCCGAGCAGTACTTC. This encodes CATGLAGGSPEQYF.